This entry lists 5 T cell receptor beta chains sequenced from one sample in a study of T cell repertoires in cytomegalovirus infection. One entry per CDR3 protein, called by TCRdb with MiXCR from the reads. The sample holds 250,000 to 300,000 distinct CDR3 sequences; 20% to 30% are singletons and the top ten take about 14%. The material sequenced was PBMCs. Receptors were obtained from a human donor in good health (CMV status not recorded). Some clones in this sample may be carry-over from other donors' samples.

This clonotype was observed a handful of times. V gene TRBV11-2 combines with J gene TRBJ2-7; D is unclear. The V and J ends lost 3 bases and 6 bases respectively, with 15 bases between them. Germline CDR1 SGHAT, CDR2 FQNNGV. The CDR3 sequence is 14 residues long. The DNA of the CDR3 is TGTGCCAGCAGCTTCATGAGAGCCGCCTCCGAGCAGTACTTC. Translating gives CASSFMRAASEQYF.

As to this clonotype: With a much larger clone just one base away, this may be a read error. The chain couples TRBV7-2 to TRBJ2-1, with 12 positions matching TRBD2. The DNA end favors TRBJ2-7, so the J call may be wrong. CDR1 SGHTA and CDR2 FQGNSA come from the germline V gene. The CDR3 runs to 18 residues. In nucleotides, the CDR3 is TGTGCCAGCAGCTTAGGACTAGCGGGGGCCAAATCATACAATGAGCAGTACTTC. Residues: CASSLGLAGAKSYNEQYF.

This chain joins TRBV28 and TRBJ1-6; TRBD1 aligns across 9 bases. Germline-derived CDR1 and CDR2 are MDHEN and SYDVKM. V was pared by 4 bases and J by 9 bases, with 10 bases of the junction left unmatched. The CDR3 loop spans 16 amino acids. The CDR3 here is CASSSEQGARSSPLHF. As DNA, the CDR3 is TGTGCCAGCAGTTCCGAACAGGGGGCGAGGAGTTCACCCCTCCACTTT. Drawing the rest from reference TRBV28 and TRBJ1-6, the complete variable domain is DVKVTQSSRYLVKRTGEKVFLECVQDMDHENMFWYRQDPGLGLRLIYFSYDVKMKEKGDIPEGYSVSREKKERFSLILESASTNQTSMYLCASSSEQGARSSPLHFGNGTRLTVT.

This clonotype was seen only a few times. This sequence joins TRBV4-1 and TRBJ2-2; 11 bases map to TRBD2. This CDR3 has 16 residues. The junction had 8 bases not matched to a gene; V was cut back by 7 bases and J by 4 bases. Germline CDR1 MGHRA, CDR2 YSYEKL. The CDR3 sequence is CASTRLAGTSTGELFF. The DNA of the CDR3 is TGCGCCAGCACACGACTAGCGGGAACCTCCACCGGGGAGCTGTTTTTT.

The count of this clonotype is one. This chain uses TRBV29-1 with TRBJ2-4; possibly TRBD2 for D (6 bases). The CDR3 has 15 residues. Trimming shortened V by 1 base and J by 0 bases, and 10 bases separated the two germline ends. In germline, CDR1 is SQVTM, CDR2 ANQGSEA. CDR3: CSVEGGLLAKNIQYF. CDR3 DNA sequence: TGCAGCGTTGAAGGGGGACTCCTAGCCAAAAACATTCAGTACTTC.